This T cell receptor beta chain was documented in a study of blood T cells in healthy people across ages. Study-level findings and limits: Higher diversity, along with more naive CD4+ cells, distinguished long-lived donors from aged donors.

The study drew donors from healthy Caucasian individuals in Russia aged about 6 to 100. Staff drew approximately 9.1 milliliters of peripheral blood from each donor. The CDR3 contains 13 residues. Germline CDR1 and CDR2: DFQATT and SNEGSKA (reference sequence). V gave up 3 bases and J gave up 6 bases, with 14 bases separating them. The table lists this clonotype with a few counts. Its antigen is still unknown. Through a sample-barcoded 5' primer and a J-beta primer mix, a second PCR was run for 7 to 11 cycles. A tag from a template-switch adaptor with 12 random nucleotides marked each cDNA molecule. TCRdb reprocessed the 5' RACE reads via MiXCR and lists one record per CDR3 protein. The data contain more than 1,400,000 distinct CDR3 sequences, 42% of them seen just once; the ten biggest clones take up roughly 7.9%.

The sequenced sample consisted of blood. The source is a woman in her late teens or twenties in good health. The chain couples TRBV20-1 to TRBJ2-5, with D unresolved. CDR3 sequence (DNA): TGCAGTGCTAGGCCTGGTGGGGTGAAGACCCAGTACTTC. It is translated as CSARPGGVKTQYF.